A single sample is the source of the 3 T cell receptor beta chains below, sequenced in a study of CD8+ T cells in alopecia areata. cDNA prepared by RNA extraction and subsequent reverse transcription served as the template for sequencing. Measured with immunoSEQ multiplex PCR; TCRdb has only the in-frame clones, and not every one. Of some 82,000 clones detected, 45% to 60% appear once; the ten largest clones hold 5.7%. The sequencing sample was made of NKG2D-high CD8+ T cells sorted from blood. Every receptor here comes from a human donor with alopecia areata.

The chain carries TRBV11-2 and TRBJ2-2, with 13 nucleotides matching TRBD2. The V segment lost 5 bases and the J segment 5 bases; nucleotides outside the gene matches: 5. The CDR3 spans 16 residues. Germline CDR1 is SGHAT and CDR2 is FQNNGV. Here the CDR3 reads CASSPGTSGNTGELFF. In DNA form, the CDR3 reads TGTGCCAGCAGCCCAGGGACTAGCGGGAATACCGGGGAGCTGTTTTTT.

The rearrangement links TRBV5-1 to TRBJ1-5, with a tentative D call TRBD1 (5 bases). The germline V gene has CDR1 SGHRS and CDR2 YFSETQ. V lost 2 bases and J 2 bases, leaving 11 bases between the germline ends. This CDR3 contains 15 residues. The CDR3 DNA follows: TGCGCCAGCAGCTTCGGGACTGATGGCAATCAGCCCCAGCATTTT. Translating it yields CASSFGTDGNQPQHF.

This clone was picked up a small number of times. The chain couples TRBV5-1 to TRBJ2-7; 8 nucleotides agree with TRBD2. Trimming removed 1 base from V and 2 bases from J; junction bases left unmatched: 8. Germline V lookup: CDR1 SGHRS, CDR2 YFSETQ. The CDR3 loop spans 16 amino acids. The CDR3 reads CASSLSSGGPTYEQYF. In DNA, the CDR3 is TGCGCCAGCAGCTTGTCAAGCGGGGGCCCTACCTACGAGCAGTACTTC.